This T cell receptor (beta chain) derives from a study of blood T cell repertoires in COVID-19. Study-wide background: PBMCs, B-cell-depleted T cells, or T cells were the source of the cDNA or gDNA that made up the material.

Using immunoSEQ multiplex PCR, the repertoire was profiled, and TCRdb retains in-frame clones only, with some absent. This table has about 94,000 clones, about 74% appearing once. CDR3 length equals 17 residues. V was clipped by 1 base and J by 2 bases; unmatched bases: 10. Germline assignment: CDR1 MNHEY and CDR2 SVGEGT. The source material was peripheral blood. The sequence was collected from a man aged 65 to 85 with COVID-19, enrolled during active disease. The V call is TRBV6-2 or TRBV6-3, the J call TRBJ2-5; TRBD2 aligns across 7 bases. The DNA of the CDR3 is TGTGCCAGCAGTTACTATGTTGGTAGCGGGCTACAAGAGACCCAGTACTTC. It codes for CASSYYVGSGLQETQYF.